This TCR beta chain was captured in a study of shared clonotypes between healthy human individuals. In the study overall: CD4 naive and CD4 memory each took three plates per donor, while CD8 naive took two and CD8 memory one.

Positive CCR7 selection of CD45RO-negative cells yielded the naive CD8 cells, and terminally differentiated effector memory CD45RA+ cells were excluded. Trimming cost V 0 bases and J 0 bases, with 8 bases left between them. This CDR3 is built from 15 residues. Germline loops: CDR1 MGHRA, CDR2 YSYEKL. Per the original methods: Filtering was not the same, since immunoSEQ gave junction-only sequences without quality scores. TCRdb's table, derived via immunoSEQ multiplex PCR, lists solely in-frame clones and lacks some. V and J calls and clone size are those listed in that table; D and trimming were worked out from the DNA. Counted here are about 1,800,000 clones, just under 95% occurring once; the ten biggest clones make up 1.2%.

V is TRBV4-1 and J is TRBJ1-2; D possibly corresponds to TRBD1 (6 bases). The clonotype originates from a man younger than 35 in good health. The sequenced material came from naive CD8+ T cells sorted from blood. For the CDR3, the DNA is TGCGCCAGCAGCCAAGATGGGACATCTAACTATGGCTACACCTTC. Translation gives CASSQDGTSNYGYTF.